This T cell receptor (beta chain) was identified in a study of regulatory T cells in long-lasting Graves disease. On the study more broadly: Newly diagnosed Graves' patients took antithyroid drugs under 3 months.

This sample's time point: newly diagnosed GD, antithyroid drugs for less than 3 months. Extracted RNA from PBMCs served as the source of the TCR library. The CDR3 has 12 residues. Trimming removed 4 bases at V and 8 bases at J, with 11 bases between. Germline values: CDR1 LGHDT, CDR2 YNNKEL (reference sequence). Arm-PCR of CDR3 regions with iRepertoire HTBI primers generated TCR beta libraries. TCRdb reprocessed the multiplex PCR reads via MiXCR and lists one record per CDR3 protein. This sample has 400,000 to 450,000 distinct CDR3 sequences, with 15% found just once. These data were also filed under a second study, of T cells in Graves' hyperthyroidism and ophthalmopathy.

The clonotype was recovered from a woman aged 25 to 45 with Graves disease. The J gene is TRBJ1-1, the V gene TRBV3-1; TRBD1 might be the D (5 bases). Sequencing was performed on peripheral blood mononuclear cells (PBMCs), taken at new diagnosis, from a patient treated with antithyroid drugs. The CDR3 spells CASSRGNSEAFF. CDR3 nucleotide sequence: TGTGCCAGCAGCCGGGGGAACTCCGAAGCTTTCTTT.